The 19 T cell receptor beta chains in this list originate from one sample, sequenced in a study of blood T cell repertoires in COVID-19. Assay: immunoSEQ multiplex PCR; the TCRdb copy retains only in-frame clones and omits some. Of 200,000 to 250,000 clones in the sample, 82% were seen once. The sample taken for sequencing was peripheral blood. Receptors were obtained from a woman over 75 with acute or convalescent COVID-19.

This clone was recorded only once. V is TRBV19 and J is TRBJ1-1; D is possibly TRBD1 (5 bases). The CDR3 contains 19 residues. The V end was cut by 5 bases, the J end by 0 bases, with 25 bases between. CDR1 and CDR2 from the germline V gene are LNHDA and SQIVND (reference sequence). The CDR3 nucleotides are TGTGCCAGTAGTTATAACCGGGGTCCCGGAGCGGGGGTGAACACTGAAGCTTTCTTT. This gives the protein CASSYNRGPGAGVNTEAFF.

A single count supports this clone. The chain uses TRBV5-4 and TRBJ2-2; possible D gene TRBD2, 7 bases. Between the trimmed V and J ends, which lost 6 bases and 4 bases, there was a span of 19 bases. The germline CDR1 and CDR2 sequences are SGHNT and YYREEE (reference sequence). CDR3 length equals 16 residues. CDR3 coding DNA: TGTGCCAGCACCCCCCCGGGGGGCCCTTCCACCGGGGAGCTGTTTTTT. Protein: CASTPPGGPSTGELFF.

V gene TRBV12-3 or TRBV12-4 combines with J gene TRBJ2-7; TRBD2 is a possible D gene (5 bases). The CDR3 covers 12 residues. Trimming stripped 6 bases from V and 3 bases from J, with 9 bases between. The CDR3 loop reads CASSRTGYEQYF. The CDR3 nucleotides are TGTGCCAGCAGCAGGACTGGCTACGAGCAGTACTTC.

The CDR3 reads CASSGGGTYNEQFF. In nucleotides, the CDR3 is TGCGCCAGCTCGGGCGGGGGGACCTACAATGAGCAGTTCTTC. The chain employs TRBV5-1 and TRBJ2-1; the match to TRBD2 covers 8 bases. Losses at the gene ends were 7 bases for V and 2 bases for J; bases not matched to a gene: 5. The CDR3 runs 14 residues. The germline gives CDR1 SGHRS, CDR2 YFSETQ.

This clone was picked up a small number of times. The chain combines TRBV19 with TRBJ2-1; 9 bases fit TRBD1. The germline V gene encodes CDR1 LNHDA and CDR2 SQIVND (reference sequence). Losses at the gene ends were 10 bases for V and 8 bases for J; bases not matched to a gene: 12. CDR3 size: 14 residues. CDR3 in DNA: TGTGCCACCTCTAGGGGACAGGGATTCGATGAGCAGTTCTTC. This codes for CATSRGQGFDEQFF.

CDR3 bases: TGTGCCAGTAGTCGACAGGGGCTCAACTATGGCTACACCTTC. This gives the protein CASSRQGLNYGYTF. The chain carries TRBV19 and TRBJ1-2; TRBD1 aligns across 8 bases. J lost 2 bases, V lost 5 bases, and 4 bases had no gene match. Germline CDR1 is LNHDA and CDR2 is SQIVND (reference sequence). This CDR3 has 14 amino acids.

The chain links TRBV28 to TRBJ2-4; 8 nucleotides align to TRBD1. Germline CDR1 and CDR2: MDHEN and SYDVKM. The CDR3 totals 15 residues. The junction had 14 bases not matched to a gene; V was cut back by 10 bases and J by 6 bases. The CDR3 spells CATYPRTGHLNIQYF. The DNA for the CDR3 is TGTGCCACCTATCCTCGGACAGGGCATCTAAACATTCAGTACTTC.

V and J are TRBV18 and TRBJ2-7; a possible D gene is TRBD2 (5 bases). Deletions cut 3 bases from V and 3 bases from J, with 21 bases between. CDR3 length equals 17 residues. Germline CDR1 is KGHSH and CDR2 is LQKENI. The CDR3, as DNA: TGTGCCAGCTCACCGTCTCGGGGTGGATTGAGTCTCTACGAGCAGTACTTC. Translated: CASSPSRGGLSLYEQYF.

V and J are TRBV6-5 and TRBJ2-5, with D possibly TRBD2 on 5 matching bases. Trimming stripped 5 bases from V and 5 bases from J, with 15 bases between. Germline V lookup: CDR1 MNHEY, CDR2 SVGAGI. The CDR3 contains 14 residues. CDR3 in DNA: TGTGCCAGCAGTCCCCAAGCGGTTTCGGAGACCCAGTACTTC. It is translated as CASSPQAVSETQYF.

DNA of the CDR3: TGTGCCAGTAGTATAGGGGACAGGCCTGGCTATGGCTACACCTTC. It yields the protein CASSIGDRPGYGYTF. V and J are TRBV19 and TRBJ1-2; 8 positions agree with TRBD1. The germline V gene encodes CDR1 LNHDA and CDR2 SQIVND (reference sequence). V was clipped by 1 base and J by 4 bases; unmatched bases: 5. CDR3 length: 15 amino acids.

The rearrangement uses TRBV5-4 and TRBJ2-1; the match to TRBD1 covers 9 bases. Germline V CDR1 and CDR2: SGHNT, YYREEE (reference sequence). The CDR3 spans 15 residues. The ends lost 0 bases at V and 6 bases at J; junction bases unmatched: 4. CDR3 nucleotides: TGTGCCAGCAGCTTGGGACAGGGGGTACCCAATGAGCAGTTCTTC. Translating it yields CASSLGQGVPNEQFF.

There are many counts of this clone. The genes are TRBV6-5 and TRBJ2-2, with 7 bases identical to TRBD1. The CDR3 has 14 amino acids. The trim removed 7 bases at V and 2 bases at J, leaving 4 bases unmatched. Germline V gene sequence: CDR1 MNHEY, CDR2 SVGAGI. The DNA for the CDR3 is TGTGCCAGCACGAGGGGGCGAAACACCGGGGAGCTGTTTTTT. Encoded protein: CASTRGRNTGELFF.

This clone was seen a single time. The chain has TRBV6-2 or TRBV6-3 and TRBJ2-5, with 11 bases identical to TRBD2. J was trimmed by 5 bases and V by 0 bases; bases with no gene match: 17. In germline, CDR1 is MNHEY, CDR2 SVGEGT. The CDR3 contains 20 residues. In DNA, the CDR3 is TGTGCCAGCAGTTACTCCCCGGGTAGCGGGGGGGCAATCTCACGGGAGACCCAGTACTTC. Its translation is CASSYSPGSGGAISRETQYF.

The table lists this clone with a few counts. This chain uses TRBV6-5 with TRBJ2-7; 9 positions agree with TRBD2. The CDR3 sequence is 15 residues long. Trimming cost V 5 bases and J 1 base; bases outside gene matches: 6. Per germline, CDR1 MNHEY and CDR2 SVGAGI. CDR3 residues: CASSPASGGSYEQYF. The CDR3 DNA sequence: TGTGCCAGCAGTCCCGCGAGCGGGGGGTCCTACGAGCAGTACTTC.

The V and J genes are TRBV6-1 and TRBJ2-5, with 9 bases fitting TRBD2. This CDR3 has 16 residues. CDR1 is MNHNS and CDR2 is SASEGT in the germline V gene. With 2 bases clipped from V and 2 bases from J, the junction kept 6 bases outside the gene matches. The CDR3, as DNA: TGTGCCAGCAGTGAAAGGGCTAGCGGGATTCAAGAGACCCAGTACTTC. This codes for CASSERASGIQETQYF.

This chain uses TRBV3-1 (or the pseudogene TRBV3-2) with TRBJ1-1; maybe TRBD1 (5 bases). Per the germline V gene, CDR1 is LGHDT and CDR2 is YNNKEL (reference sequence). Trimming left V 5 bases short and J 5 bases short, with 15 bases between. The CDR3 sequence is 14 residues long. CDR3 DNA: TGTGCCAGCAGCTTCGCTGTCGGGGGAACTGAAGCTTTCTTT. Translating gives CASSFAVGGTEAFF.

V and J are TRBV18 and TRBJ1-1; TRBD1 might be the D (5 bases). V lost 2 bases and J 2 bases, leaving 9 bases between the germline ends. This CDR3 has 14 amino acids. CDR1 is KGHSH and CDR2 is LQKENI in the germline V gene. CDR3 nucleotide sequence: TGTGCCAGCTCACCAGCGACAGCCAACACTGAAGCTTTCTTT. Protein: CASSPATANTEAFF.

The chain recombines TRBV12-3 or TRBV12-4 with TRBJ2-3; no clear D. Trimming cost V 10 bases and J 6 bases, with 17 bases left between them. This CDR3 is 13 amino acids long. The CDR3 reads CATMVGSRDTQYF. The CDR3 region has the DNA TGTGCCACCATGGTCGGCTCCAGGGATACGCAGTATTTT.

The J gene is TRBJ1-3, the V gene TRBV12-5, with a possible D match to TRBD1 (6 bases). In germline, CDR1 is LGHNT, CDR2 FRNRAP. The CDR3 has 15 residues. V was shortened by 1 base and J by 2 bases, with 9 bases between the two germline ends. Here the CDR3 reads CASGLEPGAGNTIYF. The CDR3 DNA reads TGTGCTAGTGGTTTGGAACCAGGGGCTGGAAACACCATATATTTT.